This TCR beta chain is drawn from a study of spatial heterogeneity in lung cancer. Study in general: Among detected sequences, beta-chain ones consistently exceeded alpha-chain ones in number.

This clonotype showed up many times. Its antigen is currently unknown. This beta chain is an unintended read in a library built for alpha chains; its size means little. Time point specified: sample taken at primary tumor resection. Study observations and caveats: Coverage was estimated at around 7.3% of tumor T cells for alpha chains and roughly 14% for beta chains. Expanded intratumoral alpha and beta TCR counts tracked tumor mutation counts.

TCRdb ran MiXCR on the 5' RACE reads and lists one entry per CDR3 protein. Among about 18,000 distinct CDR3 sequences listed, approximately 9.5% were seen once. The specimen was lung tumor tissue, collected at surgery. The TCR was taken from a female donor with early-stage non-small cell lung cancer.

CDR3: CASSQDWGAGTKLFF. In DNA, the CDR3 is TGCGCCAGCAGCCAAGATTGGGGGGCAGGAACAAAACTGTTTTTT. V and J are TRBV4-1 and TRBJ1-4, with D perhaps TRBD1 (6 bases). Between the trimmed V and J ends, which lost 0 bases and 10 bases, there was a span of 15 bases. Germline V gene sequence: CDR1 MGHRA, CDR2 YSYEKL. This CDR3 contains 15 residues.